The source of this T cell receptor (beta chain) is a study of glioma-infiltrating T cells after dendritic cell vaccination. Study-wide background: Three intradermal dendritic cell vaccine injections were given every two weeks.

Clones were read by immunoSEQ multiplex PCR, and TCRdb kept only the in-frame ones, dropping some. The profile shows around 67,000 clones, 81% of them singletons. Sample: blood, taken before dendritic cell vaccination. The source is a human donor with glioblastoma.

The CDR3 spells CASSNPRTTYEQYF. The CDR3 nucleotides are TGTGCCAGCAGTAACCCGAGGACTACCTACGAGCAGTACTTC. The V and J genes are TRBV6-5 and TRBJ2-7; possibly TRBD2 for D (6 bases). Trimming cost V 5 bases and J 2 bases, with 13 bases left between them. This CDR3 is built from 14 residues. Per germline, CDR1 MNHEY and CDR2 SVGAGI.